These T cell receptor beta chains were read from a single sample in a study of shared clonotypes between healthy human individuals. Libraries were prepared by immunoSEQ multiplex PCR; TCRdb keeps only in-frame clonotypes and omits some of them. The data hold around 2.1 million clones, with about 92% observed a single time. Sample: naive CD8+ T cells from PBMCs. These receptors were taken from a man between 18 and 35 years old in good health. Some clones in this sample may be carry-over from other donors' samples. Both conserved end residues are part of each CDR3. D genes are given only for firm matches. The size of a clone is reported for some rows only, either as once, few or many, or as a class for expanded clones.

>14|TRBJ2-6|-|TRBV9|TRBD1
TGTGCCAGCCGACAGGGACCTGGGGCCAACGTCCTGACTTTC
CASRQGPGANVLTF
>19|TRBJ2-7|-|TRBV10-3|TRBD2
TGTGCCATCAGTGAGTCTCGTGGACTAGCGGGAGTCGCGTCCTACGAGCAGTACTTC
CAISESRGLAGVASYEQYF
>14|TRBJ1-1|-|TRBV25-1|-
TGTGCCAGCAGTGAAGGTCTCGCCCAGGGTTGGGCTTTCTTT
CASSEGLAQGWAFF
>15|TRBJ2-5|-|TRBV19|TRBD2
TGTGCCAGTAAGGCTAGCGGCCTACAAAGGGAGACCCAGTACTTC
CASKASGLQRETQYF
>13|TRBJ1-1|-|TRBV27|-
TGTGCCAGCAGTAAGAGGATGAGGACTGAAGCTTTCTTT
CASSKRMRTEAFF
>15|TRBJ2-7|once|TRBV4-3|-
TGCGCCAGCAGCCAAGTATACAGTTTAACCTACGAGCAGTACTTC
CASSQVYSLTYEQYF
>17|TRBJ2-5|-|TRBV27|TRBD1
TGTGCCAGCAGTTTTACGGGTCTAAAGGGGGCCGGGGAGACCCAGTACTTC
CASSFTGLKGAGETQYF
>13|TRBJ2-7|-|TRBV6-6|-
TGTGCCAGCAGTCTAGGTCCCTCCTACGAGCAGTACTTC
CASSLGPSYEQYF
>14|TRBJ2-3|-|TRBV4-2|-
TGTGCCAGCAGCCAATCCGGGCTCACAGATACGCAGTATTTT
CASSQSGLTDTQYF
>13|TRBJ1-2|-|TRBV6-1|TRBD1
TGTGCCACCAAGGGAGGGACAGCCTATGGCTACACCTTC
CATKGGTAYGYTF
>16|TRBJ2-1|-|TRBV25-1|TRBD2
TGTGCCAGCAGTGAATACTTCCTAGCGGGAGTGGGTGAGCAGTTCTTC
CASSEYFLAGVGEQFF
>17|TRBJ1-3|-|TRBV4-3|-
TGCGCCAGCAGCCAAGATCATGGACCGTTCTCTGGAAACACCATATATTTT
CASSQDHGPFSGNTIYF
>16|TRBJ1-4|-|TRBV5-5|-
TGTGCCAGCAGCTTGGTTTTTCCCCCTCTGGGGGAAAAACTGTTTTTT
CASSLVFPPLGEKLFF
>16|TRBJ2-7|once|TRBV7-2|-
TGTGCCAGCAGCTCCCGGGGTCGGGGTCATTCCTACGAGCAGTACTTC
CASSSRGRGHSYEQYF
>16|TRBJ2-4|-|TRBV19|-
TGTGCCAGTAGTATCCGGGACGGGGAAGTCAAAAACATTCAGTACTTC
CASSIRDGEVKNIQYF
>14|TRBJ2-7|-|TRBV7-2|TRBD2
TGTGCCAACAGCTTACCCCAGCGGGGTCACGAGCAGTACTTC
CANSLPQRGHEQYF
>14|TRBJ2-7|few|TRBV27|TRBD2
TGTGCCAGCAGTATACTAGCGGGAGTTGACGAGCAGTACTTC
CASSILAGVDEQYF
>14|TRBJ1-2|-|TRBV10-3|TRBD1
TGTGCCGCATCGACCGAGGGGACAGTCCTTTTCTACACCTTC
CAASTEGTVLFYTF
>16|TRBJ2-1|-|TRBV5-3|TRBD2
TGTGCCAGAAGCGGGACTAGCGGGAGAGATTTGGATGAGCAGTTCTTC
CARSGTSGRDLDEQFF
>19|TRBJ2-2|once|TRBV9|-
TGTGCCAGCAGCGTAGGTCCTGGAGGACCGTTCGCGAACACCGGGGAGCTGTTTTTT
CASSVGPGGPFANTGELFF
>17|TRBJ1-1|-|TRBV11-2|-
TGTGCCAGCAGCCCGAGCAGGATACAGGGTCGGAGCACTGAAGCTTTCTTT
CASSPSRIQGRSTEAFF
>15|TRBJ2-7|once|TRBV19|-
TGTGCCAGTAGTTTCGGTATCATGGAAGTCCGGGAGCAGTACTTC
CASSFGIMEVREQYF
>12|TRBJ1-1|once|TRBV11-2|-
TGTGCCAGCAGCTTAGTGTCCACTGAAGCTTTCTTT
CASSLVSTEAFF
>17|TRBJ1-2|-|TRBV5-1|TRBD1
TGCGCCAGCAGCCCTGAGGACAGGGCGCGAGTTAACTATGGCTACACCTTC
CASSPEDRARVNYGYTF
>14|TRBJ2-1|-|TRBV5-6|TRBD1
TGTGCCAGCAGCTTGGAGGGGGCATACAATGAGCAGTTCTTC
CASSLEGAYNEQFF
>19|TRBJ1-3|-|TRBV11-2|TRBD1
TGTGCCAGCAGCCTATGGGACAGCCCAGAAATTAACTCTGGAAACACCATATATTTT
CASSLWDSPEINSGNTIYF
>19|TRBJ2-6|-|TRBV5-1|-
TGCGCCAGCAGCTTGAAACCGGGATCTCCCCTCTCTGGGGCCAACGTCCTGACTTTC
CASSLKPGSPLSGANVLTF
>13|TRBJ2-3|-|TRBV5-6|-
TGTGCCAGCAGTGGCGGACCCACGGATACGCAGTATTTT
CASSGGPTDTQYF
>15|TRBJ1-5|-|TRBV10-2|-
TGCGCCAGCAGTGAGTTCTTAGGGGAATATCAGCCCCAGCATTTT
CASSEFLGEYQPQHF
>14|TRBJ1-4|-|TRBV28|-
TGTGCCAGCAGTTCAGTTGCAACTAATGAAAAACTGTTTTTT
CASSSVATNEKLFF
>17|TRBJ2-5|-|TRBV7-9|TRBD1
TGTGCCAGCAGCCCCCCTGCGTTGGGACAGGGGGCCGAGACCCAGTACTTC
CASSPPALGQGAETQYF
>14|TRBJ1-5|-|TRBV28|-
TGTGCCAGCAGTCTGCGGACAGTTTATCAGCCCCAGCATTTT
CASSLRTVYQPQHF
>17|TRBJ2-2|-|TRBV5-1|TRBD1
TGCGCCAGCAGCCAACGTGGGGGACAGGGCCTCCCCGGGGAGCTGTTTTTT
CASSQRGGQGLPGELFF
>15|TRBJ2-7|once|TRBV19|TRBD1
TGTGCCAGTAGTATAATTCTAGGGGGCAACGACGAGCAGTACTTC
CASSIILGGNDEQYF
>18|TRBJ2-3|-|TRBV27|TRBD2
TGTGCCAGCACCCCCTACCGGACTGGCGGGAGGTTTTTAGATACGCAGTATTTT
CASTPYRTGGRFLDTQYF
>14|TRBJ2-7|-|TRBV2|-
TGTGCCAGCATTGTCAGGGACAACTCCTACGAGCAGTACTTC
CASIVRDNSYEQYF
>14|TRBJ2-5|once|TRBV25-1|-
TGTGCCAGCAGAGCCCTAGGTAGCGAAGAGACCCAGTACTTC
CASRALGSEETQYF
>14|TRBJ1-5|-|TRBV7-9|-
TGTGCCGGCAGCCTACCGGACTACAATCAGCCCCAGCATTTT
CAGSLPDYNQPQHF
>16|TRBJ1-2|-|TRBV7-9|-
TGTGCCAGCAGCCCTCTTCGCAGCGGTGTGGGCTATGGCTACACCTTC
CASSPLRSGVGYGYTF
>14|TRBJ1-1|-|TRBV5-6|-
TGTGCCAGCAGCTTGGGGACCCAGAACACTGAAGCTTTCTTT
CASSLGTQNTEAFF
>15|TRBJ2-3|-|TRBV27|-
TGTGCCAGCAGTTTGCGCGGGGCCCCCACAGATACGCAGTATTTT
CASSLRGAPTDTQYF
>14|TRBJ2-3|-|TRBV28|TRBD2
TGTGCCAGCAGACCAGCGGGAGAGACGCATACGCAGTATTTT
CASRPAGETHTQYF
>13|TRBJ2-7|-|TRBV27|TRBD2
TGTGCCACGGGGAGGGCCCTCTCCTACGAGCAGTACTTC
CATGRALSYEQYF
>15|TRBJ1-5|-|TRBV19|-
TGTGCCAGTAGTATAGGTCCGTATAGCAATCAGCCCCAGCATTTT
CASSIGPYSNQPQHF
>15|TRBJ2-2|-|TRBV25-1|-
TGTGCCAGCAGTGACGACTACTCCAACACCGGGGAGCTGTTTTTT
CASSDDYSNTGELFF
>14|TRBJ2-1|-|TRBV6-5|TRBD2
TGTGCCAGCAGGACGGGGGGACTAGCGAATGAGCAGTTCTTC
CASRTGGLANEQFF
>17|TRBJ2-1|-|TRBV15|TRBD2
TGTGCCACCAGCAGCACCTGGGGGGGCGCTAGCGGGTCCTGGCAGTTCTTC
CATSSTWGGASGSWQFF
>17|TRBJ2-1|once|TRBV7-9|TRBD2
TGTGCCAGCAGCCTGAGGACTAGCGGGATACCCAACAATGAGCAGTTCTTC
CASSLRTSGIPNNEQFF
>16|TRBJ2-1|-|TRBV7-9|-
TGTGCCAGCAGCCAACCAGAGGGGGAGGGGATGAATGAGCAGTTCTTC
CASSQPEGEGMNEQFF
>15|TRBJ2-1|-|TRBV7-9|-
TGTGCCAGCAGCTTAGTACTGGCTCAGTACAATGAGCAGTTCTTC
CASSLVLAQYNEQFF
>14|TRBJ2-7|-|TRBV6-5|-
TGTGCCAGCAGTAGCGGTAGGGTCCCGTACGAGCAGTACTTC
CASSSGRVPYEQYF
>15|TRBJ2-7|-|TRBV4-2|-
TGTGCCAGCAGCCAGGATCGGGACTTTTTTTACGAGCAGTACTTC
CASSQDRDFFYEQYF
>13|TRBJ2-1|-|TRBV2|TRBD2
TGTGCTAAACTAGCGGAAGAGCGGAATGAGCAGTTCTTC
CAKLAEERNEQFF
>15|TRBJ1-5|once|TRBV6-6|-
TGTGCCAGCAGCAAACCCGACTATAGCAATCAGCCCCAGCATTTT
CASSKPDYSNQPQHF
>14|TRBJ2-5|-|TRBV27|-
TGTGCCAGCGGAATGGGTGAGATCCTAGAGACCCAGTACTTC
CASGMGEILETQYF
>15|TRBJ2-3|-|TRBV9|-
TGTGCCAGCAGCGTAGAGGCGGGGTACACAGATACGCAGTATTTT
CASSVEAGYTDTQYF
>13|TRBJ2-2|-|TRBV5-1|-
TGCGCCAGCAGCCCCAGGGTAAACGGGGAGCTGTTTTTT
CASSPRVNGELFF
>15|TRBJ2-1|-|TRBV5-1|TRBD1
TGCGCCAGCAGCCCGAGACAGGGACCCTACAATGAGCAGTTCTTC
CASSPRQGPYNEQFF